This T cell receptor (beta chain) originates from a study of monozygotic twins with inflammatory bowel disease. TCRdb re-called the 5' RACE reads; every CDR3 protein appears as one record, without DNA. The sample totals roughly 200,000 distinct CDR3 sequences; its top ten clones hold roughly 1.5%. CDR1 and CDR2 (germline): SQVTM, ANQGSEA. The length of the CDR3 is 14 residues. This clonotype was obtained from a human donor with ulcerative colitis or Crohn's disease, or a healthy co-twin of an affected twin (not recorded which). This chain uses TRBV29-1 with TRBJ2-2; TCRdb lists TRBD2, though no DNA is available to test this call. Sequenced material: blood. The CDR3 protein is CSASTSGVTGELFF.